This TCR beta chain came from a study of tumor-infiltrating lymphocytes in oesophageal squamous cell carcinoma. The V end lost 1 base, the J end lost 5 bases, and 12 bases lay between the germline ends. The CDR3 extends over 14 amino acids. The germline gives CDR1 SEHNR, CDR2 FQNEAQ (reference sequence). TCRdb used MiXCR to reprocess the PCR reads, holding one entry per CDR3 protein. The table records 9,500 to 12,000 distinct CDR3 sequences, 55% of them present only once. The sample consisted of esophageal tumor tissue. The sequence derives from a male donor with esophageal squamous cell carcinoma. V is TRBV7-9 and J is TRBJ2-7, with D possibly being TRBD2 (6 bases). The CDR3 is CASSLDGTLDEQYF. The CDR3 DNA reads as TGTGCCAGCAGCTTAGACGGGACTCTCGACGAGCAGTACTTC.